A selection of T cell receptor beta chains follows, all from one sample in a study of T cell responses to AZD1222 COVID-19 vaccine. TCRdb's table, derived via immunoSEQ multiplex PCR, lists solely in-frame clones and lacks some. The data show 120,000 or so clones, with over 85% seen just once and around 2.5% held by the top ten. Material: peripheral blood, obtained 28 days after the second AZD1222 dose. The receptors were gathered from an adult who received the AZD1222 COVID-19 vaccine. Both conserved end residues are part of each CDR3. Fields, in order: J gene, clone size, D gene, V gene, CDR3 DNA, CDR3 protein. A D gene is named only where the DNA matches it firmly. Not all rows give a size; the values are once, few, many and, for expanded clones, a class.

TRBJ1-1 - - TRBV7-9 TGTGCCAGCAGCTTAGTGGCTAGTACTGAAGCTTTCTTT CASSLVASTEAFF
TRBJ1-2 - - TRBV10-3 TGTGCCATCAGTGAGTCCGGGGGGAATGGCTACACCTTC CAISESGGNGYTF
TRBJ1-2 - - TRBV5-4 TGTGCCAGCAGCTTGGATATGGGCAGGACCGGATACACCTTC CASSLDMGRTGYTF
TRBJ2-3 - - TRBV2 TGTGCCAGCATCCTGGATAACTACGCAGATACGCAGTATTTT CASILDNYADTQYF
TRBJ2-3 once TRBD2 TRBV4-2 TGTGCCAGCAGCGCGAAAACTAGCGGGGGCTCGGTAGATACGCAGTATTTT CASSAKTSGGSVDTQYF
TRBJ1-6 once - TRBV3-1/TRBV3-2 TGTGCCAGCAGCCAAGTCCCTAACTTGAATTCACCCCTCCACTTT CASSQVPNLNSPLHF
TRBJ2-7 - - TRBV28 TGTGCCAGCACCCCCGGGGCGGACAGTTGGTTCGAGCAGTACTTC CASTPGADSWFEQYF
TRBJ2-1 once - TRBV25-1 TGTGCCAGCACAGGACTTTGGGCTTCTTACAATGAGCAGTTCTTC CASTGLWASYNEQFF
TRBJ1-4 - - TRBV4-1 TGCGCCAGCAGCCAAAAGCCGATGGCCAGGGCTGGTGAAAAACTGTTTTTT CASSQKPMARAGEKLFF
TRBJ1-5 - - TRBV18 TGTGCCAGCTCACCACAAGCGGGCAATCAGCCCCAGCATTTT CASSPQAGNQPQHF
TRBJ2-2 - - TRBV5-1 TGCGCCAGCAGCCCTAGCCCACAGGGCACCGGGGAGCTGTTTTTT CASSPSPQGTGELFF
TRBJ1-3 - - TRBV4-2 TGTGCCAGCAGCCAAGAGCGGACGGCTGGAAACACCATATATTTT CASSQERTAGNTIYF
TRBJ1-6 - TRBD1 TRBV2 TGTGCCAGCAGCGGGACAGTTTATAATTCACCCCTCCACTTT CASSGTVYNSPLHF
TRBJ1-1 few TRBD1 TRBV4-3 TGCGCCAGCAGCCAAGCGACAGACCAGGGGGGCACTGAAGCTTTCTTT CASSQATDQGGTEAFF
TRBJ1-6 - - TRBV6-2/TRBV6-3 TGTGCCAGCAGTTACTCGAACATCTGGGCGGGGTCACCCCTCCACTTT CASSYSNIWAGSPLHF
TRBJ2-3 - TRBD2 TRBV6-2/TRBV6-3 TGTGCCAGCAGTTACTCGACGGGGGGGCTCATCACAGATACGCAGTATTTT CASSYSTGGLITDTQYF
TRBJ1-3 - - TRBV5-1 TGCGCCAGCAGCTTGGCCGTCGGGGGCCAGACCTCTGGAAACACCATATATTTT CASSLAVGGQTSGNTIYF
TRBJ2-3 - - TRBV4-2 TGTGCCAGCAGCCGCCACAGGACGGACACAGATACGCAGTATTTT CASSRHRTDTDTQYF
TRBJ1-1 - - TRBV6-1 TGTGCCAGCAGTGAAGCCCTTCATTTTACAGTAAACACTGAAGCTTTCTTT CASSEALHFTVNTEAFF
TRBJ2-7 - - TRBV7-8 TGTGCCAGCAGCTTAAAGGACGGCCCCTACGAGCAGTACTTC CASSLKDGPYEQYF
TRBJ2-7 - - TRBV6-5 TGTGCCAGCAGGTACCGCCGGGACTGCCCCTACGAGCAGTACTTC CASRYRRDCPYEQYF
TRBJ1-4 - - TRBV4-3 TGCGCCAGCAGCCAAGGGGGGAGGGACGTTGAAAAACTGTTTTTT CASSQGGRDVEKLFF
TRBJ2-7 - TRBD1 TRBV2 TGTGCCAGCAGACCGGGACAGGGGTTCGGCGAGCAGTACTTC CASRPGQGFGEQYF
TRBJ1-2 - - TRBV10-3 TGTGCCATCAGGGCAGGGGATTTTCAGGGCTACACCTTC CAIRAGDFQGYTF
TRBJ1-2 - TRBD1 TRBV28 TGTGCCAGCAGAGCGACAGGGGGCTTGTATGGCTACACCTTC CASRATGGLYGYTF
TRBJ1-1 - - TRBV2 TGTGCCAGCACTTCTTCGGGAAAAGCTTTCTTT CASTSSGKAFF
TRBJ1-5 - - TRBV4-3 TGCGCCAGCAGCCAAGATCGGGGTCAGCCCCAGCATTTT CASSQDRGQPQHF
TRBJ2-1 - TRBD2 TRBV4-3 TGCGCCAGCAGCCTTTCCGGGACTAGCGGGTGGGACAATGAGCAGTTCTTC CASSLSGTSGWDNEQFF
TRBJ1-1 - - TRBV7-2 TGTGCCAGCAGCCCTTATAGCACTGAAGCTTTCTTT CASSPYSTEAFF
TRBJ2-2 - - TRBV11-2 TGTGCCAGCAGCTTATTATGGACAGCCACCGGGGAGCTGTTTTTT CASSLLWTATGELFF
TRBJ2-7 - - TRBV19 TGTGCCAGTAGCACACCGACAGGTACCTACGAGCAGTACTTC CASSTPTGTYEQYF
TRBJ1-3 - TRBD1 TRBV4-1 TGCGCCAGCAGCCAGGGACAGGGGAATCTCCCTGGAAACACCATATATTTT CASSQGQGNLPGNTIYF
TRBJ1-4 - - TRBV4-3 TGCGCCAGCAGCCAAGAGTGGCAGGGATATGAAAAACTGTTTTTT CASSQEWQGYEKLFF
TRBJ2-5 - TRBD2 TRBV3-1/TRBV3-2 TGTGCCAGCAGCCAAGTCCCACTAGCGGGGGGGACCCAAGAGACCCAGTACTTC CASSQVPLAGGTQETQYF
TRBJ2-5 - - TRBV11-3 TGTGCCAGCAGCAAGGGTGGGGGACTGCGGGAGACCCAGTACTTC CASSKGGGLRETQYF
TRBJ1-2 - - TRBV28 TGTGCCAGCAGTCGACAGAACTATGGCTACACCTTC CASSRQNYGYTF
TRBJ1-2 - - TRBV7-9 TGTGCCAGCAGCCCATCAGGGCCCCGTGGCTATGGCTACACCTTC CASSPSGPRGYGYTF
TRBJ2-7 - TRBD1 TRBV18 TGTGCCAGCTCACCTTTCCGGGACAGGGTTGCCGAGCAGTACTTC CASSPFRDRVAEQYF
TRBJ2-2 - - TRBV15 TGTGCCACCAGCAGTGATCGGGGGACCGGGGAGCTGTTTTTT CATSSDRGTGELFF
TRBJ2-3 - - TRBV7-8 TGTGCCAGCAGCTTAGCCAGGGGACTGGATACGCAGTATTTT CASSLARGLDTQYF
TRBJ1-2 - - TRBV12-5 TGTGCTAGTGGTTTCGGACAGTCCGGCTACACCTTC CASGFGQSGYTF
TRBJ1-2 - - TRBV7-7 TGTGCTAGCAGCCCGATCGCAGGGGCCCGCTATGGCTACACCTTC CASSPIAGARYGYTF
TRBJ2-7 - - TRBV18 TGTGCCAGCTCACCTCCCCCACCTCTGAGCTACGAGCAGTACTTC CASSPPPPLSYEQYF
TRBJ1-1 - TRBD1 TRBV9 TGTGCCAGCAGCGTAGCTCCGGGACAGGGTGAAGCTTTCTTT CASSVAPGQGEAFF
TRBJ2-1 - TRBD2 TRBV29-1 TGCAGCGTTGAGGGGGCGCCTAGCGGGGGTGATGAGCAGTTCTTC CSVEGAPSGGDEQFF
TRBJ1-2 - - TRBV7-9 TGTGCCAGCACCGCCCTTGGGGGGCGCTCCTATGGCTACACCTTC CASTALGGRSYGYTF
TRBJ2-5 - TRBD2 TRBV9 TGTGCCAGCAGCGCCCGGACGGGAGGAATGGAGACCCAGTACTTC CASSARTGGMETQYF
TRBJ2-3 once TRBD1 TRBV7-9 TGTGCCAGCAGCCCGACAGGGGCCAAAGATACGCAGTATTTT CASSPTGAKDTQYF
TRBJ2-5 - TRBD1 TRBV10-3 TGTGCCATCAGAGGACAGGGTCGGGAGACCCAGTACTTC CAIRGQGRETQYF
TRBJ1-2 once - TRBV6-5 TGTGCCAGCAGTTCGACAGGCTATGGCTACACCTTC CASSSTGYGYTF
TRBJ2-2 - TRBD1 TRBV7-3 TGTGCCAGCAGCCCAGGGACAGGGCGAACCGGGGAGCTGTTTTTT CASSPGTGRTGELFF
TRBJ1-5 - - TRBV7-9 TGTGCCAGCAGCTTAACCGTTGGTCAGCCCCAGCATTTT CASSLTVGQPQHF